Following are 14 T cell receptor beta chains from one sample sequenced in a study of shared clonotypes between healthy human individuals. Clones were read by immunoSEQ multiplex PCR, and TCRdb kept only the in-frame ones, dropping some. The table includes more than 2,000,000 clones, more than 90% detected once. The sequenced material came from naive CD4+ T cells sorted from blood. The subset here: CD45RA+ positively selected. The receptors were gathered from a man aged 18 to 30 in good health.

The chain is built from TRBV4-1 and TRBJ1-2; 7 bases are a match to TRBD1. V lost 0 bases to trimming and J lost 5 bases; unmatched junction nucleotides: 6. The CDR3 is 15 residues long. CDR1 and CDR2 from the germline V gene are MGHRA and YSYEKL. The chain's CDR3 is CASSQDGTVVYGYTF. In DNA form, the CDR3 reads TGCGCCAGCAGCCAAGATGGGACAGTAGTTTATGGCTACACCTTC.

The genes are TRBV7-2 and TRBJ2-6, with 10 positions matching TRBD1. The CDR3 extends over 16 amino acids. Losses at the gene ends were 3 bases for V and 3 bases for J; bases not matched to a gene: 2. Germline V gene sequence: CDR1 SGHTA, CDR2 FQGNSA. In nucleotides, the CDR3 is TGTGCCAGCAGCTTGACAGGGGGCAGTGGGGCCAACGTCCTGACTTTC. Its translation is CASSLTGGSGANVLTF.

The J gene is TRBJ2-3, the V gene TRBV6-1, with TRBD1 identical over 9 bases. CDR1 is MNHNS and CDR2 is SASEGT in the germline V gene. The CDR3 length is 17 residues. V dropped 3 bases and J dropped 1; count of bases not matched to a gene: 8. The CDR3 nucleotides are TGTGCCAGCAGTGAGGGGACAGGGTCCCTAGGCACAGATACGCAGTATTTT. The encoded protein is CASSEGTGSLGTDTQYF.

V usage is TRBV30 and J usage is TRBJ2-6; 8 bases line up with TRBD2. Looked up from germline, CDR1 is GTSNPN and CDR2 is SVGIG (reference sequence). The length of the CDR3 is 20 residues. V dropped 0 bases and J dropped 0; count of bases not matched to a gene: 13. The CDR3 here is CAWSVYRASGPSSGANVLTF. The CDR3 DNA is TGTGCCTGGAGTGTATATCGGGCTAGCGGGCCGAGCTCTGGGGCCAACGTCCTGACTTTC.

This sequence joins TRBV5-4 and TRBJ1-6, with 7 positions matching TRBD1. CDR3 length: 14 residues. Trimming cost V 3 bases and J 7 bases; bases outside gene matches: 4. Germline-derived CDR1 and CDR2 are SGHNT and YYREEE (reference sequence). Here the CDR3 DNA reads TGTGCCAGCAGCTCGGGACAGAACAATTCACCCCTCCACTTT. Its protein is CASSSGQNNSPLHF. Full variable domain (remainder filled in from reference TRBV5-4 and TRBJ1-6): ETGVTQSPTHLIKTRGQQVTLRCSSQSGHNTVSWYQQALGQGPQFIFQYYREEENGRGNFPPRFSGLQFPNYSSELNVNALELDDSALYLCASSSGQNNSPLHFGNGTRLTVT.

The genes are TRBV5-4 and TRBJ2-5, with D possibly TRBD1 on 6 matching bases. Germline CDR1 and CDR2: SGHNT and YYREEE (reference sequence). V lost 4 bases and J 3 bases, leaving 19 bases between the germline ends. CDR3 size: 16 residues. CDR3 residues: CASSEGPVGTKETQYF. CDR3 DNA sequence: TGTGCCAGCAGCGAAGGACCCGTCGGGACAAAAGAGACCCAGTACTTC. Variable domain in full (rest from reference TRBV5-4 and TRBJ2-5): ETGVTQSPTHLIKTRGQQVTLRCSSQSGHNTVSWYQQALGQGPQFIFQYYREEENGRGNFPPRFSGLQFPNYSSELNVNALELDDSALYLCASSEGPVGTKETQYFGPGTRLLVL.

Concerning this clone: Other DNA sequences of this sample code for an identical CDR3. V is TRBV18 and J is TRBJ1-1; D not certain. V dropped 3 bases and J dropped 0 bases, with 11 bases sitting between them. The CDR3 contains 15 residues. The germline gives CDR1 KGHSH, CDR2 LQKENI. In DNA form, the CDR3 reads TGTGCCAGCTCACCCCCCGGACTTATGAACACTGAAGCTTTCTTT. Its translation: CASSPPGLMNTEAFF.

V and J are TRBV19 and TRBJ2-7; 7 nucleotides agree with TRBD2. From germline, CDR1 is LNHDA and CDR2 SQIVND (reference sequence). Trimming at V came to 4 bases and at J to 3 bases, leaving 6 bases not matched to a gene. This CDR3 has 14 amino acids. CDR3 sequence (DNA): TGTGCCAGTAGTAAGGGCGGGGGAAGCTACGAGCAGTACTTC. This encodes CASSKGGGSYEQYF. Filled out from reference TRBV19 and TRBJ2-7, the complete variable domain reads DGGITQSPKYLFRKEGQNVTLSCEQNLNHDAMYWYRQDPGQGLRLIYYSQIVNDFQKGDIAEGYSVSREKKESFPLTVTSAQKNPTAFYLCASSKGGGSYEQYFGPGTRLTVT.

The rearrangement uses TRBV7-6 and TRBJ2-1; D ambiguous. This CDR3 has 16 amino acids. Trimming left V 1 base short and J 1 base short, with 11 bases between. CDR1 and CDR2 (germline): SGHVS, FNYEAQ. This CDR3 is CASSLEVSFSYNEQFF. Here the CDR3 DNA reads TGTGCCAGCAGCTTAGAAGTTAGCTTTTCCTACAATGAGCAGTTCTTC.

This rearrangement joins TRBV18 to TRBJ2-1; 11 nucleotides agree with TRBD2. There are 17 residues in the CDR3. Per germline, CDR1 KGHSH and CDR2 LQKENI. The junction had 7 bases not matched to a gene; V was cut back by 4 bases and J by 2 bases. CDR3 protein: CASSLRTSGQTYNEQFF. In DNA, the CDR3 is TGTGCCAGCTCACTTCGGACTAGCGGGCAAACCTACAATGAGCAGTTCTTC.

The chain is built from TRBV19 and TRBJ2-4; D unclear. Trimming shortened V by 8 bases and J by 1 base, and 12 bases separated the two germline ends. Germline assignment: CDR1 LNHDA and CDR2 SQIVND (reference sequence). The CDR3 has 14 amino acids. The CDR3 loop is CASGTEGAKNIQYF. The CDR3 coding sequence is TGTGCCAGTGGAACAGAAGGGGCCAAAAACATTCAGTACTTC.

This clone was observed a few times. The chain joins TRBV6-5 to TRBJ1-1, with D possibly TRBD1 on 6 matching bases. In germline, CDR1 is MNHEY, CDR2 SVGAGI. The length of the CDR3 is 12 residues. V was pared by 8 bases and J by 5 bases, with 12 bases between. CDR3 region: CASRRGTTEAFF. The CDR3 DNA reads as TGTGCCAGCCGACGAGGGACAACTGAAGCTTTCTTT.

The chain links TRBV5-6 to TRBJ2-1, with 12 bases that match TRBD2. CDR1 is SGHDT, CDR2 YYEEEE, per germline. CDR3 length: 16 residues. The V segment lost 2 bases and the J segment 2 bases; nucleotides outside the gene matches: 2. This chain's CDR3 is CASSFTSGGTYNEQFF. DNA for the CDR3: TGTGCCAGCAGCTTTACTAGCGGGGGGACCTACAATGAGCAGTTCTTC.

The chain carries TRBV9 and TRBJ1-4; 10 nucleotides line up with TRBD1. V shed 4 bases and J 7 bases; nucleotides not matched to a gene: 13. This CDR3 comprises 17 residues. The germline gives CDR1 SGDLS, CDR2 YYNGEE. In nucleotides, the CDR3 is TGTGCCAGCAGCACCGGGACAGGGGACATGATCGGTGAAAAACTGTTTTTT. As protein: CASSTGTGDMIGEKLFF.